Presented here are 5 T cell receptor beta chains from one specimen sequenced in a study of cytomegalovirus exposure and HLA in healthy donors. 13 Jbeta primers and 60 Vbeta primers were used for the PCR. Profiling relied on immunoSEQ multiplex PCR, and the TCRdb table lists in-frame clones only, not all of them. The repertoire has approximately 150,000 clones, around two thirds of them found once; the top ten carry about 9.4%. The sample taken for sequencing was PBMCs. These receptors all stem from a man younger than 40 in good health and CMV-seropositive.

This clone was seen a single time. This chain joins TRBV4-1 and TRBJ1-6; the D is unclear. Trimming left V 0 bases short and J 10 bases short, with 7 bases between. The CDR3 length is 13 residues. The germline gives CDR1 MGHRA, CDR2 YSYEKL. CDR3 residues: CASSQEMRSPLHF. In nucleotides, the CDR3 is TGCGCCAGCAGCCAAGAGATGAGGTCACCCCTCCACTTT.

This clone was seen just once. The chain is built from TRBV25-1 and TRBJ2-5, with D possibly TRBD1 on 6 matching bases. The germline V gene has CDR1 MGHDK and CDR2 SYGVNS. The CDR3 length is 13 residues. Trimming took 1 base from V and 4 from J, leaving 7 bases between them. The CDR3 DNA is TGTGCCAGCAGTGAATTGACAGGAGAGACCCAGTACTTC. This codes for CASSELTGETQYF. Looking up the rest from reference TRBV25-1 and TRBJ2-5 gives the full variable domain: EADIYQTPRYLVIGTGKKITLECSQTMGHDKMYWYQQDPGMELHLIHYSYGVNSTEKGDLSSESTVSRIRTEHFPLTLESARPSHTSQYLCASSELTGETQYFGPGTRLLVL.

The chain joins TRBV11-2 to TRBJ2-1, with D possibly TRBD2 on 6 matching bases. Germline V lookup: CDR1 SGHAT, CDR2 FQNNGV. The CDR3 is 12 residues long. V dropped 0 bases and J dropped 10 bases, with 7 bases sitting between them. The CDR3 DNA reads TGTGCCAGCAGCTTAGATCGGGAGGAGCAGTTCTTC. This codes for CASSLDREEQFF.

The V call is TRBV30, the J call TRBJ1-4; D might be TRBD1 (6 bases). Trimming cost V 5 bases and J 5 bases, with 12 bases left between them. The CDR3 has 13 amino acids. CDR1 is GTSNPN, CDR2 SVGIG, per germline (reference sequence). The DNA for the CDR3 is TGTGCCTGGGCAGGGGCACTGAATGAAAAACTGTTTTTT. Translating gives CAWAGALNEKLFF.

The gene calls are TRBV5-1 and TRBJ2-7, with TRBD1 matching 8 bases. The V and J ends lost 0 bases and 7 bases, in that order; junction bases with no gene match: 15. Germline V gene data show CDR1 as SGHRS and CDR2 as YFSETQ. The CDR3 sequence is 17 residues long. The CDR3 nucleotides are TGCGCCAGCAGCTTGGCCTTGGGACAGGCCTCTCAGTTGGAGCAGTACTTC. This translates into CASSLALGQASQLEQYF.